This T cell receptor beta chain is from a study of Tregs in tolerant kidney transplant recipients. Study findings and constraints: Validation in larger populations is needed because few patients were studied.

For this clone: Its antigen remains unidentified.

Sequencing used immunoSEQ multiplex PCR; TCRdb keeps in-frame clones, though not all of them. The table records roughly 70,000 clones, around 84% of them present only once. The CDR3 sequence is 15 residues long. The V gene end was trimmed by 4 bases and the J gene end by 5 bases; junction bases not matched to a gene: 7. In germline, CDR1 is LNHDA, CDR2 SQIVND (reference sequence). What was sequenced was CD4+ T cells from blood. This receptor was identified in a human donor in good health. This chain links TRBV19 with TRBJ1-2; 10 bases are shared with TRBD1. The CDR3 nucleotides read TGTGCCAGTAGTAGAACCGGGACAGGGGTTTATGGCTACACCTTC. Residues: CASSRTGTGVYGYTF.